These 9 T cell receptor beta chains were all obtained from the same sample, sequenced in a study of siplizumab effects on memory and regulatory T cells (dated by TCRdb to the late 2010s). The protocol used for the library was the immunoSEQ multiplex PCR assay. This is the immuneACCESS table as TCRdb keeps it, with only in-frame sequences that have V and J called. A part of the clones is gone; compared with another copy, unresolved V genes explain less than half, and the rest is unexplained. Within this sample are about 100,000 clones, with roughly 94% of them counted one time only. Approximately 0.61% of the sample goes to the ten largest clones. The sequencing sample was made of Tregs sorted from blood. These TCRs come from a human donor in good health.

The chain recombines TRBV5-1 with TRBJ2-5; 7 bases map to TRBD2. Germline V gene data show CDR1 as SGHRS and CDR2 as YFSETQ. After removal of 1 base from V and 1 base from J, the junction contained 4 bases not matched to a gene. The CDR3 contains 15 residues. CDR3 sequence: CASSLWGGAQETQYF. As DNA, the CDR3 is TGCGCCAGCAGCTTGTGGGGAGGGGCCCAAGAGACCCAGTACTTC.

The genes are TRBV13 and TRBJ2-3, with 12 bases aligning to TRBD2. The trim removed 3 bases at V and 4 bases at J, leaving 11 bases unmatched. This CDR3 has 18 amino acids. The germline CDR1 and CDR2 sequences are PRHDT and FYEKMQ (reference sequence). CDR3: CASSFPFSGLAGSDTQYF. CDR3 coding DNA: TGTGCCAGCAGCTTCCCATTTTCGGGACTAGCGGGTTCAGATACGCAGTATTTT.

Only one count was recorded for this clone. V gene TRBV9 combines with J gene TRBJ1-2; D not certain. V was pared by 3 bases and J by 1 base, with 16 bases between. The CDR3 is 16 residues long. Germline CDR1 reads SGDLS; CDR2 reads YYNGEE. The CDR3 region has the DNA TGTGCCAGCAGCGATTGGAGGGAGGACCGTAACTATGGCTACACCTTC. Translating gives CASSDWREDRNYGYTF.

V gene TRBV28 combines with J gene TRBJ2-2, with a weak D call TRBD1 (6 bases). V was shortened by 2 bases and J by 1 base, with 26 bases between the two germline ends. The germline V gene encodes CDR1 MDHEN and CDR2 SYDVKM. This CDR3 is built from 21 residues. The CDR3 sequence is CASSLKDGRAGVVWNTGELFF. CDR3 coding DNA: TGTGCCAGCAGTTTAAAGGACGGCCGGGCAGGGGTGGTTTGGAACACCGGGGAGCTGTTTTTT.

J is TRBJ2-3 and V is TRBV28, with TRBD2 as a possible D gene (6 bases). Trimming removed 6 bases at V and 1 base at J, with 23 bases between. Per germline, CDR1 MDHEN and CDR2 SYDVKM. The CDR3 runs to 18 residues. The CDR3 region is CASSGRLGTGVGTDTQYF. CDR3 bases: TGTGCCAGCAGCGGTCGGTTAGGAACGGGAGTAGGCACAGATACGCAGTATTTT.

V and J are TRBV19 and TRBJ2-6; tentative D call: TRBD2 (5 bases). The CDR3 is 15 residues long. Per germline, CDR1 LNHDA and CDR2 SQIVND (reference sequence). The V end lost 4 bases, the J end lost 0 bases, and 7 bases lay between the germline ends. CDR3 region: CASSRTHSGANVLTF. Here the CDR3 DNA reads TGTGCCAGTAGTAGGACTCACTCTGGGGCCAACGTCCTGACTTTC.

This clone showed up just once. This chain links TRBV25-1 with TRBJ1-3, with unresolved D. This CDR3 region has 15 residues. V was pared by 4 bases and J by 3 bases, with 13 bases between. CDR1 and CDR2 from the germline V gene are MGHDK and SYGVNS. CDR3 nucleotides: TGTGCCAGCAGTGGACCGCAGGCAGGTGGAAACACCATATATTTT. This gives the protein CASSGPQAGGNTIYF.

CDR3 bases: TGCGCCAGCAGCTCTACCTATTCCGACGAGCAGTACTTC. As protein: CASSSTYSDEQYF. This chain connects TRBV5-1 to TRBJ2-7, with D unresolved. From germline, CDR1 is SGHRS and CDR2 YFSETQ. V lost 3 bases to trimming and J lost 5 bases, with 12 bases between them. The CDR3 is made up of 13 amino acids.

This clone was observed a handful of times. V is TRBV7-9 and J is TRBJ2-5, with D tentatively TRBD1 or TRBD2 (6 bases each). The CDR3 loop spans 14 amino acids. The germline V and J ends were trimmed by 5 bases and 5 bases, with 15 bases remaining between them. CDR1 is SEHNR and CDR2 is FQNEAQ in the germline V gene (reference sequence). The CDR3 spells CASSHTRGRETQYF. The CDR3 nucleotides are TGTGCCAGCAGCCACACCCGGGGGCGGGAGACCCAGTACTTC.